These T cell receptor beta chains were read from a single sample in a study of read filtering for tumor transcriptome and immune sequencing. TCRdb fed the reads into MiXCR, producing one record per CDR3 protein. The sample records some 130,000 distinct CDR3 sequences, roughly 13% being singletons. Input material: a population of CD138-negative cells sorted from bone marrow. The receptors come from a donor at least 40 years old with multiple myeloma. The CDR3 runs from the conserved cysteine through the conserved F or W. The order of the fields is J gene, clone size, V gene, D gene, CDR3 protein, CDR3 DNA. A D gene is named only where the DNA matches it firmly. Clone size appears in some rows only: once, few, many, or a class for an expanded clone.

>TRBJ2-1|many|TRBV11-2|TRBD2
CASSAMAGGFNEQFF
TGTGCCAGCAGCGCAATGGCGGGGGGCTTCAATGAGCAGTTCTTC
>TRBJ1-3|many|TRBV11-2|NA
CASGPEVGRNTIYF
TGTGCCAGCGGGCCAGAGGTAGGTCGAAACACCATATATTTT
>TRBJ2-1|many|TRBV20-1|NA
CSARDWGPGNEQFF
TGCAGTGCTAGAGATTGGGGTCCAGGCAATGAGCAGTTCTTC
>TRBJ1-2|many|TRBV6-6|TRBD1
CASSSRDRGYGYTF
TGTGCCAGCAGTTCAAGGGACAGAGGCTATGGCTACACCTTC
>TRBJ1-1|many|TRBV5-1|NA
CASNPGTSYGAFF
TGCGCCAGCAATCCGGGGACGTCATACGGGGCTTTCTTT
>TRBJ2-7|few|TRBV7-9|TRBD1
CASSLTGQGLHEQYF
TGTGCCAGCAGCTTAACGGGACAGGGTCTACACGAGCAGTACTTC
>TRBJ2-5|many|TRBV7-2|TRBD2
CASSSGGTRQETQYF
TGTGCCAGCAGCTCCGGGGGGACTAGACAAGAGACCCAGTACTTC
>TRBJ1-1|many|TRBV20-1|NA
CSARGSIKATEAFF
TGCAGTGCTAGAGGCTCAATCAAAGCTACTGAAGCTTTCTTT
>TRBJ2-2|few|TRBV3-1|TRBD1
CASSLNRDRGNTGELFF
TGTGCCAGCAGCCTCAACCGGGACAGGGGAAACACCGGGGAGCTGTTTTTT
>TRBJ2-3|NA|TRBV6-2/TRBV6-3|NA
CASSYSGGGDTQYF
TGTGCCAGCAGTTACTCGGGTGGGGGAGATACGCAGTATTTT
>TRBJ1-5|many|TRBV7-9|NA
CASSLEGIQPQHF
TGTGCCAGCAGCTTAGAGGGGATTCAGCCCCAGCATTTT
>TRBJ1-6|many|TRBV2|NA
CASTRTQSSYNSPLHF
TGTGCCAGCACAAGGACGCAGAGCTCCTATAATTCACCCCTCCACTTT
>TRBJ1-1|many|TRBV10-2|NA
CASGPGGTEAFF
TGCGCCAGCGGTCCTGGTGGTACTGAAGCTTTCTTT
>TRBJ2-2|many|TRBV2|TRBD1
CASRGTGANTGELFF
TGTGCCAGCAGGGGGACAGGGGCGAACACCGGGGAGCTGTTTTTT
>TRBJ2-1|many|TRBV3-1|NA
CASSQVGAQNEQFF
TGTGCCAGCAGCCAAGTGGGAGCGCAGAATGAGCAGTTCTTC
>TRBJ2-1|NA|TRBV12-3/TRBV12-4|NA
CANSGPNEQFF
TGTGCCAACAGCGGACCCAATGAGCAGTTCTTC
>TRBJ2-7|few|TRBV5-4|NA
CASSSGASSYEQYF
TGTGCCAGCAGCTCCGGAGCGAGCTCCTACGAGCAGTACTTC
>TRBJ2-3|many|TRBV6-1|NA
CASSERGFTDTQYF
TGTGCCAGCAGTGAACGGGGATTCACAGATACGCAGTATTTT
>TRBJ2-1|NA|TRBV7-9|NA
CISGFFRENNEQFF
TGTATCAGCGGCTTTTTCAGGGAGAACAATGAGCAGTTCTTC
>TRBJ2-5|few|TRBV18|NA
CASSPPNSQETQYF
TGTGCCAGCTCACCACCGAACAGCCAAGAGACCCAGTACTTC
>TRBJ1-5|many|TRBV27|NA
CASSLSGGHSNQPQHF
TGTGCCAGCAGTTTATCGGGGGGGCATAGCAATCAGCCCCAGCATTTT
>TRBJ2-5|many|TRBV20-1|NA
CSASAGQLETQYF
TGCAGTGCTAGTGCGGGGCAGCTCGAGACCCAGTACTTC
>TRBJ2-3|many|TRBV10-3|TRBD2
CAISKAGSTDTQYF
TGTGCCATCAGCAAAGCGGGATCCACAGATACGCAGTATTTT
>TRBJ2-7|NA|TRBV11-2|TRBD1
CASSLGDSPYEQYF
TGTGCCAGCAGCTTAGGGGACAGCCCCTACGAGCAGTACTTC
>TRBJ2-1|many|TRBV30|NA
CAWSVLLRYNEQFF
TGTGCCTGGAGTGTACTTTTGCGGTACAATGAGCAGTTCTTC
>TRBJ2-5|NA|TRBV18|NA
CASSPQGVETQHF
TGTGCCAGCTCACCACAAGGAGTGGAGACCCAGCACTTC
>TRBJ2-7|many|TRBV15|NA
CATSRTGTAPYEQYF
TGTGCCACCAGCAGAACCGGGACGGCGCCCTACGAGCAGTACTTC
>TRBJ1-1|many|TRBV7-2|NA
CASTRWNTEAFF
TGTGCCAGCACCCGATGGAACACTGAAGCTTTCTTT
>TRBJ1-1|many|TRBV6-1|NA
CASPEDTGLNTEAFF
TGTGCCAGCCCTGAGGATACGGGGCTGAACACTGAAGCTTTCTTT
>TRBJ2-5|few|TRBV29-1|NA
CSVERLGTQEAQYF
TGCAGCGTTGAGAGGTTGGGGACCCAAGAGGCCCAGTACTTC
>TRBJ2-5|few|TRBV2|NA
CASIRGPGAQYF
TGTGCCAGCATTCGGGGTCCCGGGGCCCAGTACTTC
>TRBJ1-1|many|TRBV20-1|NA
CSAGPSHDTEAFF
TGCAGTGCCGGGCCGTCCCATGACACTGAAGCTTTCTTT
>TRBJ2-1|many|TRBV7-6|NA
CASSLVGAPYGNEQFF
TGTGCCAGCAGCTTAGTCGGGGCCCCCTACGGTAATGAGCAGTTCTTC
>TRBJ2-3|many|TRBV3-1|NA
CASSQPARATDTQYF
TGTGCCAGCAGCCAACCAGCGAGAGCCACAGATACGCAGTATTTT
>TRBJ2-5|many|TRBV5-4|TRBD2
CASSATGRLAEETQYF
TGTGCCAGCAGCGCCACCGGAAGACTAGCGGAAGAGACCCAGTACTTC
>TRBJ2-3|many|TRBV5-1|TRBD2
CASSLERSGRATDTQYF
TGCGCCAGCAGCTTGGAGAGGAGCGGGAGGGCCACAGATACGCAGTATTTT
>TRBJ2-3|NA|TRBV29-1|NA
CSVVVARNTDTQYF
TGCAGCGTTGTAGTAGCGCGTAACACAGATACGCAGTATTTT